What follows is one TCR beta chain and its context. No cognate antigen has been identified for it. Base qualities are not provided; no much larger clone lies one nucleotide away. Donors were roughly 40 systemically healthy Caucasian individuals from Russia aged roughly 6 to 90 years. Approximately 11 milliliters of peripheral blood were drawn from each donor into EDTA-treated Vacutainer tubes. Ficoll-Paque density-gradient centrifugation was used to isolate PBMCs, with at least 6 million obtained per sample. Trizol reagent was used to extract total RNA from the PBMCs, yielding at least 5.5 micrograms per sample. For every donor, an aliquot of PBMCs went through flow cytometry to measure the percentages of naive CD45RAhigh/CD27high T cells. As encoded in the germline V gene, CDR1 is MNHEY while CDR2 is SVGEGT. Taken from cysteine to phenylalanine, the CDR3 has 15 residues. The DNA shown is the 45-base CDR3, in frame from base 1. At the junction V is shortened by 6 bases and J by 2 bases, with 17 bases in between.

The library was made by 5' RACE. The sequencer was an Illumina HiSeq 2500. A second about 7 to 12 cycle PCR used a sample-barcoded 5' primer and a J-beta primer mix. A template-switch 5' adaptor carrying 12 random nucleotides introduced a unique molecular identifier onto each TCR beta cDNA molecule. At least 2.5 million CDR3-containing paired-end reads were obtained from each sample. First-strand cDNA was synthesized from all RNA with the Mint cDNA synthesis kit, primed by a TRBC-specific oligonucleotide. Following uracil-DNA glycosylase treatment, all cDNA underwent a first 18-cycle PCR with the universal primers M1SS and BC2_uni_R. The original pipeline was this. For normalization, 1 million high-quality reads were randomly selected from each sample, with every read carrying a distinct molecular identifier. Instead of being binned into consensus sequences, reads with shared molecular identifiers were discarded. CDR3 identification, clonotype clustering and error correction used MiTCR with a Q25 quality threshold and the strictest error-elimination algorithm. Lower-bound total TCR beta diversity was estimated with a nonparametric unseen species model using Euler transformation. Using fastp trimming at Q25 and MiXCR clonotype assembly, TCRdb reanalyzed the public sequencing data and kept in-frame beta chains. CDR3 protein sequences are deduplicated, and each keeps its most common genes and DNA. For this entry, the V and J calls and clone size follow TCRdb and not the study's own pipeline. Counted in this sample were around 750,000 distinct CDR3 sequences; roughly 50% of them appeared once. Clones ranked in the top ten supply roughly two fifths of the sample.

These data originate in a study of blood T cells in healthy people across ages (dated by TCRdb to about 2015). In the study overall: In model experiments, roughly one uniquely barcoded TCR beta cDNA molecule per two T cells was captured by template switching. Using deep sequencing normalized with unique cDNA molecular identifiers, the study measured how TCR beta repertoire diversity changes with age. Donors were grouped into four age groups: young (average roughly 15 years), middle-aged (approximately 41), aged (around 60) and long-lived (about 89). To avoid experimental bias, donors of different ages were randomly spread across the sequencing lanes. For two donors (one aged 18 to 29 and one aged 80 or older), the study analyzed two additional independent replicas of 1 million unique cDNA reads from the same blood draw. Overall results and qualifications from the work: The CMV infection status of donors was not known, potentially confounding age-related changes in expanded clonotypes. Observed TCR beta diversity per million T cells fell roughly linearly with age, and a significant reduction was already apparent by age approximately 41. Because profiling used bulk unsorted PBMCs, naive and antigen-experienced compartments could not be compared conclusively. Compared with the aged group, the long-lived group had more naive CD4+ T cells, fewer expanded clones and increased TCR diversity, suggesting age selection. A strong correlation was found between observed TCR beta diversity and the percentage of naive T cells measured by flow cytometry. Total diversity estimates from one million sequenced T cells were considered lower bounds and underestimates.

This receptor was identified in an elderly man in good health. Sequences were obtained from blood. This chain is built from TRBV6-2 or TRBV6-3 and TRBJ2-7, and possibly TRBD2, on 5 matching bases. The bases are TGTGCCAGCAGAAGAGGACTCGCGTTCCCCTACGAGCAGTACTTC. Its translation is CASRRGLAFPYEQYF.